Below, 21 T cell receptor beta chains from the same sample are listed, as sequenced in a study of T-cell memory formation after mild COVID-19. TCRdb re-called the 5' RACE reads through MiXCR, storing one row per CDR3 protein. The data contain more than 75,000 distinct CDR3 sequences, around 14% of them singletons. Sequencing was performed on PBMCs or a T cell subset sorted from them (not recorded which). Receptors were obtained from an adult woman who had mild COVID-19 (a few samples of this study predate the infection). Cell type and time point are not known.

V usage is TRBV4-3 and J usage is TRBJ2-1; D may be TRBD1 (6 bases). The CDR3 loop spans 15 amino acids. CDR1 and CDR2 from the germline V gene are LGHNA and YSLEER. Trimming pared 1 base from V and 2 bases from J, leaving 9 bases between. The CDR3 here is CASSQGGGTYNEQFF. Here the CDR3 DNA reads TGCGCCAGCAGCCAAGGAGGGGGAACCTACAATGAGCAGTTCTTC.

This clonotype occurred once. The CDR3: CASSGTAVNTEAFF. The CDR3, as DNA: TGTGCCAGCAGCGGGACGGCTGTGAACACTGAAGCTTTCTTT. The rearrangement joins TRBV7-9 to TRBJ1-1; the D gene is possibly TRBD1 (5 bases). The CDR3 runs to 14 residues. Germline lookup yields CDR1 SEHNR and CDR2 FQNEAQ (reference sequence). V lost 5 bases and J lost 0, with 10 bases in between.

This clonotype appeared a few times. In nucleotides, the CDR3 is TGTGCCAGCAGCAAGGGAGGGGAACCCGAGACCCAGTACTTC. Its translation: CASSKGGEPETQYF. The chain has TRBV6-5 and TRBJ2-5, with TRBD2 matching 7 bases. Germline loops: CDR1 MNHEY, CDR2 SVGAGI. The CDR3 extends over 14 amino acids. Trimming cost V 6 bases and J 5 bases; bases outside gene matches: 9.

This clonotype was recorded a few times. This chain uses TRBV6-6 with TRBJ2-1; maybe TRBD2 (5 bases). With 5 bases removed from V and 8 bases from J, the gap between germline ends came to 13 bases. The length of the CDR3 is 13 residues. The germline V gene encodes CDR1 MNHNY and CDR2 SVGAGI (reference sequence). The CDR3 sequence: CASSHWEKDEQFF. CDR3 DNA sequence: TGTGCCAGCAGTCACTGGGAGAAAGATGAGCAGTTCTTC.

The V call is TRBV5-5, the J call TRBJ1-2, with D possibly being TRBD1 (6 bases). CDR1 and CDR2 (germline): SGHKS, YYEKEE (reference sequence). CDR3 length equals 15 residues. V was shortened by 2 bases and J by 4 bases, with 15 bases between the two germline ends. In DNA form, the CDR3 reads TGTGCCAGCAGCTTTGCGGGGGGCGGAGGCTATGGCTACACCTTC. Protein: CASSFAGGGGYGYTF.

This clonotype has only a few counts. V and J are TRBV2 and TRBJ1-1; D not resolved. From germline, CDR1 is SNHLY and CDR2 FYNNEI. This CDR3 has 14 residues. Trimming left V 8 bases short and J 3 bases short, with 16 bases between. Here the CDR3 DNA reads TGTGCCAGCCGTAAAGAGGACCGTTACACTGAAGCTTTCTTT. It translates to CASRKEDRYTEAFF.

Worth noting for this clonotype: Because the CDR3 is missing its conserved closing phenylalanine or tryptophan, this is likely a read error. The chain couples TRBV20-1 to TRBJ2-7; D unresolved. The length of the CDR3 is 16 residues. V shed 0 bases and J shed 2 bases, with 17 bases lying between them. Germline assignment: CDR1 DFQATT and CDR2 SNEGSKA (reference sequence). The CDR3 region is CSARDELETGTYEQYL. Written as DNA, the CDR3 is TGCAGTGCTAGAGATGAGTTAGAGACCGGAACCTACGAGCAGTACCTC.

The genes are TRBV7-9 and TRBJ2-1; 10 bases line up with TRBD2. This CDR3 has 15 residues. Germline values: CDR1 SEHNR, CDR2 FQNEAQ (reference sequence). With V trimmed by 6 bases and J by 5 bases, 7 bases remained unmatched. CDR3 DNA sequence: TGTGCCAGCAGTCACAGCGGGAGGGCCAACAATGAGCAGTTCTTC. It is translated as CASSHSGRANNEQFF.

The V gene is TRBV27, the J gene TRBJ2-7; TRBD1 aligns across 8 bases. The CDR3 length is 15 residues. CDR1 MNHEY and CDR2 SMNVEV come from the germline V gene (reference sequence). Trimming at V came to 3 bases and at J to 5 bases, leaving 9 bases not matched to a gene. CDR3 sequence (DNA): TGTGCCAGCAGTTTCCGAATGTCGACAGGGGACGAGCAGTACTTC. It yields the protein CASSFRMSTGDEQYF.

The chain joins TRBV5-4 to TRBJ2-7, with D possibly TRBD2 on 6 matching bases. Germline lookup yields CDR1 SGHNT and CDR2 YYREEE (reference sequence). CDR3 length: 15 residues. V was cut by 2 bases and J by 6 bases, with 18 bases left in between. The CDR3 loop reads CASSFQGPLGSEQYF. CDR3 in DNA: TGTGCCAGCAGCTTTCAGGGCCCCCTCGGGAGCGAGCAGTACTTC.

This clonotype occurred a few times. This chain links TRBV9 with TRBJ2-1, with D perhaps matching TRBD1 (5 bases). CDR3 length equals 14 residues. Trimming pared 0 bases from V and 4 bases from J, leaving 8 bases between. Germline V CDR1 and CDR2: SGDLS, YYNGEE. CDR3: CASSVGGGYNEQFF. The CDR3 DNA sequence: TGTGCCAGCAGCGTAGGGGGCGGATACAATGAGCAGTTCTTC.

The CDR3 region has the DNA TGTGCCAGCAGTTTATGGGCTAGCGGGAGGGCCTCCAAAAACATTCAGTACTTC. Residues: CASSLWASGRASKNIQYF. The V call is TRBV12-3 or TRBV12-4, the J call TRBJ2-4, with 12 bases that match TRBD2. The CDR3 is made up of 18 amino acids. Trimming cost V 2 bases and J 2 bases; bases outside gene matches: 7.

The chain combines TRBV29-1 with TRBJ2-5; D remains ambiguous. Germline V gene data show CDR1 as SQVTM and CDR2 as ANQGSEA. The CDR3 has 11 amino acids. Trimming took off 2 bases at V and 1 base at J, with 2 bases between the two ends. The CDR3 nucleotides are TGCAGCGTTGAACCCCAAGAGACCCAGTACTTC. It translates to CSVEPQETQYF.

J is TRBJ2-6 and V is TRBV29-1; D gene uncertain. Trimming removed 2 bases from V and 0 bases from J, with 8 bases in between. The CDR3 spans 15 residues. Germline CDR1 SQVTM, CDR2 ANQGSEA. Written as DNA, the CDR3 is TGCAGCGTTGAAATCTTGATCTCTGGGGCCAACGTCCTGACTTTC. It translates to CSVEILISGANVLTF.

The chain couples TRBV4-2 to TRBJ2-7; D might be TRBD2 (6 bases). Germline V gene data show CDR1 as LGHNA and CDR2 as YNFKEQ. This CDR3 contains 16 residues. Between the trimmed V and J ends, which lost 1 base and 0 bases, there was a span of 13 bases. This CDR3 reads CASSQGGDQSSYEQYF. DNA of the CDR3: TGTGCCAGCAGCCAAGGGGGGGACCAGAGCTCCTACGAGCAGTACTTC.

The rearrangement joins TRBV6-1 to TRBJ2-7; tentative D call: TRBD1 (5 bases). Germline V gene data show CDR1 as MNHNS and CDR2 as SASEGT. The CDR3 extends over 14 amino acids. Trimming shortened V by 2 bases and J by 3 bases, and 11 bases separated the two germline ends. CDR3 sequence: CASSEFDSFYEQYF. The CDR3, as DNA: TGTGCCAGCAGTGAATTCGACAGCTTCTACGAGCAGTACTTC.

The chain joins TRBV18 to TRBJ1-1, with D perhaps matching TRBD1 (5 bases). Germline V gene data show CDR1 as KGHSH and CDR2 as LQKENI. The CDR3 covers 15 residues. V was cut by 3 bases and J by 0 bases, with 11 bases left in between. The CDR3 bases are TGTGCCAGCTCACCGATGGGACTCCTGAACACTGAAGCTTTCTTT. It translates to CASSPMGLLNTEAFF.

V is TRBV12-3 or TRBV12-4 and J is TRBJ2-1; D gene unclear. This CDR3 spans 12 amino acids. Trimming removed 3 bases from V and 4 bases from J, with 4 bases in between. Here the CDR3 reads CASSFPYNEQFF. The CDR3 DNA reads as TGTGCCAGCAGTTTCCCGTACAATGAGCAGTTCTTC.

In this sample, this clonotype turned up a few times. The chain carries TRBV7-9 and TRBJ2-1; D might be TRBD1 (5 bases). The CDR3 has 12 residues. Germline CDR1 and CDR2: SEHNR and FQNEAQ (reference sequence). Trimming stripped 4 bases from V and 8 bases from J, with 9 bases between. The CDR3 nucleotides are TGTGCCAGCAGCTCCAGGGTCCATGAGCAGTTCTTC. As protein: CASSSRVHEQFF.

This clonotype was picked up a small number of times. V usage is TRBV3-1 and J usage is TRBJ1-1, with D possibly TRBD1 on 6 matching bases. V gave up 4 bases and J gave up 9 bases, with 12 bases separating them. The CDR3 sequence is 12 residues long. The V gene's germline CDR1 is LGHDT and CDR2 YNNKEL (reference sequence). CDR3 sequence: CASSRTGGKAFF. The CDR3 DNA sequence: TGTGCCAGCAGCCGGACGGGGGGCAAAGCTTTCTTT. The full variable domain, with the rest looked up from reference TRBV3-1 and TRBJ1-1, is DTAVSQTPKYLVTQMGNDKSIKCEQNLGHDTMYWYKQDSKKFLKIMFSYNNKELIINETVPNRFSPKSPDKAHLNLHINSLELGDSAVYFCASSRTGGKAFFGQGTRLTVV.

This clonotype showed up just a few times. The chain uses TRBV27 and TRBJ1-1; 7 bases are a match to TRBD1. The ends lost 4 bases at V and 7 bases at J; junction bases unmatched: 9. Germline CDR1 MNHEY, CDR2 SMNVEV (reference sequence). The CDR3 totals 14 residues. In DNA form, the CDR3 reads TGTGCCAGCAGTTCCCCCGGGACAGTTCTTGAAGCTTTCTTT. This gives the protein CASSSPGTVLEAFF.